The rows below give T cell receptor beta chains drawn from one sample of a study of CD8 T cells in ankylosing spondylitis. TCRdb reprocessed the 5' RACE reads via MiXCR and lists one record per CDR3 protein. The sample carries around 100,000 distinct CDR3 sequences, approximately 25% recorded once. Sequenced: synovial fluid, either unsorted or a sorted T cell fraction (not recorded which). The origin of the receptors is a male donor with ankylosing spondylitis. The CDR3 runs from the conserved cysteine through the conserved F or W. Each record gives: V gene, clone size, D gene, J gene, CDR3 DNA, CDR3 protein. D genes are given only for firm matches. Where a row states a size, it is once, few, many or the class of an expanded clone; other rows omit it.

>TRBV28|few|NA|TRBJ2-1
TGTGCCAGCAGTTGGGGAAAGGCTGAGCAGTTCTTC
CASSWGKAEQFF
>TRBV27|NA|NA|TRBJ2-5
TGTGCCAGCAGCAGCACAGGGCTCCAAGAGACCCAGTACTTC
CASSSTGLQETQYF
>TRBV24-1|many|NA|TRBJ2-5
TGTGCCACCAGTGATTTGGGCGGAGAAGAGACCCAGTACTTC
CATSDLGGEETQYF
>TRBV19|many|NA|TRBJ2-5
TGTGCCAGTAGTAGGGGGCAGGAGAGACGAGAGACCCAGTACTTC
CASSRGQERRETQYF
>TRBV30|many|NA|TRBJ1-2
TGTGCCTGGAGCGGGGGCCACTATTCCGGCTACACCTTC
CAWSGGHYSGYTF
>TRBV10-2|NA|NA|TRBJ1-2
TGCGCCAGCAGGTCGGACTACCCCTCCTATCGTTACACCTTC
CASRSDYPSYRYTF
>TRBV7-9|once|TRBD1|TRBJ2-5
TGTGCCAGCAGTTTAGCGGTCTGGACAGGGTTCCAAGAGACCCAGTACTTC
CASSLAVWTGFQETQYF
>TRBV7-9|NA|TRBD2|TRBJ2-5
TGTGCCAGCAGCTTATGGCTAGCGGGGCAAGAGACCCAGTACTTC
CASSLWLAGQETQYF
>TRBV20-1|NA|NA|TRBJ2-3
TGCAGTGCTAGGACGGCAGTAGGCACAGATACGCAGTATTTT
CSARTAVGTDTQYF
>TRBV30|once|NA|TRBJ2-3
TGTGCCTGGATCCAAGGAGGCTATTACACAGATACGCAGTATTTT
CAWIQGGYYTDTQYF
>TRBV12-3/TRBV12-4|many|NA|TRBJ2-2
TGTGCCAGCAGTCCCCGCTTCACCGGGGAGCTGTTTTTT
CASSPRFTGELFF
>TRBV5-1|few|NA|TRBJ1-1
TGCGCCAGCAGCGGGGCGGGAATGAACACTGAAGCTTTCTTT
CASSGAGMNTEAFF
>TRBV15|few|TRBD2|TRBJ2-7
TGTGCCACCAGCAGCTCTTTGGTAGCGGGATACGAGCAGTACTTC
CATSSSLVAGYEQYF
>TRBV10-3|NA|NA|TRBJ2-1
TGTGCCATGAGTGATTTAGGTGTACAGGGTATCGATGAGCAGTTCTTC
CAMSDLGVQGIDEQFF
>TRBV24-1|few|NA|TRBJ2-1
TGTGCCACCAGCCCCACCCGAGGGAGGCCTGACTTGAATGAGCAGTTCTTC
CATSPTRGRPDLNEQFF
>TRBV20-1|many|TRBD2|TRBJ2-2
TGCAGTGCGCGGACTAGCGGGAGGGTAGCCGGGGAGCTGTTTTTT
CSARTSGRVAGELFF
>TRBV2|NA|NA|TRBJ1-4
TGTGCCAGCAGTTCCGACTGGAATGAAAAACTGTTTTTT
CASSSDWNEKLFF
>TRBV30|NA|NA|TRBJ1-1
TGTGCCTGGAATGTGGGGGAGAAACCTGAAGCTTTCTTT
CAWNVGEKPEAFF
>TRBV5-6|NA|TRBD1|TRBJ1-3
TGTGCCAGCAGCCGACAGGGGGCTTCTGGAAACACCATATATTTT
CASSRQGASGNTIYF
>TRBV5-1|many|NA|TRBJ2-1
TGCGCCAGCAGCTACCCATTCAGAGGGGCCAACTACAATGAGCAGTTCTTC
CASSYPFRGANYNEQFF
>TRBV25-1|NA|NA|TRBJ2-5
TGTGCCAACAGTGAAATTCGAGGGCTGGAGACCCAGTACTTC
CANSEIRGLETQYF
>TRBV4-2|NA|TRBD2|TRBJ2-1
TGTGCCAGCAGTCGGAACTCTGGGACTAGTGCCTATGAGCAGTTCTTC
CASSRNSGTSAYEQFF
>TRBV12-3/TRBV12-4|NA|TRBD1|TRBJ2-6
TGTGCCAGCAGTTCACGGACAGGGTATGGGGCCAACGTCCTGACTTTC
CASSSRTGYGANVLTF
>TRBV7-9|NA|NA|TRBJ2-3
TGTGCCAGCAGCTTAGCGGGACGGATCTCAACAGATACGCAGTATTTT
CASSLAGRISTDTQYF
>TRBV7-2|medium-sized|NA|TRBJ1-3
TGTGCCAGCAGCAATCCGGACAGATCGGGAAACACCATATATTTT
CASSNPDRSGNTIYF
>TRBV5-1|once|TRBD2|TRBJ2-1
TGCGCCAGCACCTCGGAACCGCTAGCGGGAGTCGGAAGTCTCAAGCAGTTCTTC
CASTSEPLAGVGSLKQFF
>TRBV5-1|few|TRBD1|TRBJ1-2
TGCGCCAGCAGCTCGACAGGGCGCCAAGGCGGCTACACCTTC
CASSSTGRQGGYTF
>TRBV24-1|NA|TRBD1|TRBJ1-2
TGTGCCACCAGTGATGGGGTAGGGACAGGGGATGACTACACCTTC
CATSDGVGTGDDYTF
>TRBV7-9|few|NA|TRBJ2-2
TGTGCCAGCAGCTTCGGCCCATGGTCGAGGGCCGGGGAGCTGTTTTTT
CASSFGPWSRAGELFF
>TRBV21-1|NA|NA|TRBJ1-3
TGTGCCAGCAGCAGTACCCCGGGACTGGGAAACACCATATATTTT
CASSSTPGLGNTIYF
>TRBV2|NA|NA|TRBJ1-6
TGTGCCAGCAGAGGACAATATAATTCACCCCTCCACTTT
CASRGQYNSPLHF
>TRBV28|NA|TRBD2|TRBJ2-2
TGTGCCAGCAGTCCCGGGAGGGGCACCGGGGAGCTGTTTTTT
CASSPGRGTGELFF
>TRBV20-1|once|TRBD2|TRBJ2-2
TGCAGTGCTAGCTTTAGCGGGAGTAACACCGGGGAGCTGTTTTTT
CSASFSGSNTGELFF
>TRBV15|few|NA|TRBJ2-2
TGTGCCACCAGCAGAGATCGAGGGCGGAACACCGGGGAGCTGTTTTTT
CATSRDRGRNTGELFF
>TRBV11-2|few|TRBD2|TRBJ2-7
TGTGCCAGCAGCTTAGATGGGAGGGTGGACGAGCAGTACTTC
CASSLDGRVDEQYF
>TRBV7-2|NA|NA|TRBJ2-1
TGTGCCAGCAGGATTAGAGGGGGAAACAATGAGCAGTTCTTC
CASRIRGGNNEQFF
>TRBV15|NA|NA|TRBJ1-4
TGTGCCACCAGCAGAGGAAATTGGAATGAAAAACTGTTTTTT
CATSRGNWNEKLFF
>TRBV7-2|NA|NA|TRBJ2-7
TGTGCCAGCAGCTTAGTGGCCTACGAGCAGTACTTC
CASSLVAYEQYF
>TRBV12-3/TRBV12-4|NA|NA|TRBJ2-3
TGTGCCAGCAGTTCCTACACGCGAATCACAGATACGCAGTATTTT
CASSSYTRITDTQYF
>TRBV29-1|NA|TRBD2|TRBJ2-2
TGCAGCGCCCGAGGACTAGCGGGAGGGGAGCTGTTTTTT
CSARGLAGGELFF
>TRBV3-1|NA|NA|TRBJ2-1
TGTGCCAGCAGCCAAGACACCGCCAGCTCCTACAATGAGCAGTTCTTC
CASSQDTASSYNEQFF
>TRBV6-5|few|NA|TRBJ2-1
TGTGCCAGCAGTTACTCCCCCTCGGGGAGTAATACCTACAATGAGCAGTTCTTC
CASSYSPSGSNTYNEQFF
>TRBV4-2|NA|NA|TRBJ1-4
TGTGCCAGCAGCCAGGACGGCAGAAGTAGTTATGAAAAACTGTTTTTT
CASSQDGRSSYEKLFF
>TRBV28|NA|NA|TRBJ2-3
TGTGCCAGCAGTTGGGATTCTAGCACAGATACGCAGTATTTT
CASSWDSSTDTQYF
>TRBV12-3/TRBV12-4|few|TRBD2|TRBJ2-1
TGTGCCAGCAGTTTATTGACTAGCGGGACCAATGAGCAGTTCTTC
CASSLLTSGTNEQFF
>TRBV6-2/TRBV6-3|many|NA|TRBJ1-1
TGTGCCAGCAGAAAAAGCGGGACTCAGATGAACACTGAAGCTTTCTTT
CASRKSGTQMNTEAFF
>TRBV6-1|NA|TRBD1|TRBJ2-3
TGTGCCAGCAGAGCCGGGACAGGGGTGGATACGCAGTATTTT
CASRAGTGVDTQYF
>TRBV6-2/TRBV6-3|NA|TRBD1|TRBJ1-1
TGTGCCACTCAAAGAGGGGGCGGCACTGAAGCTTTCTTT
CATQRGGGTEAFF